Sequencing of this TCR beta chain was carried out in a study of monozygotic twins with inflammatory bowel disease. Using eight separate reactions per sample, the authors generated cDNA. Researchers used template switching to add UMIs featuring a 6-nucleotide sample barcode. TCRdb derives one entry per CDR3 protein from the 5' RACE reads, leaving out DNA. Recorded for this sample: approximately 400,000 distinct CDR3 sequences. Germline CDR1 KGHSH, CDR2 LQKENI. The CDR3 has 16 residues. T cells were not sorted, and total RNA was isolated straight from whole blood. The TCR comes from a human donor with ulcerative colitis or Crohn's disease, or a healthy co-twin of an affected twin (not recorded which). This chain connects TRBV18 to TRBJ1-6. Specimen: blood. CDR3 sequence: CASSPDVPNLLGTLHF. Drawing the rest from reference TRBV18 and TRBJ1-6, the complete variable domain is NAGVMQNPRHLVRRRGQEARLRCSPMKGHSHVYWYRQLPEEGLKFMVYLQKENIIDESGMPKERFSAEFPKEGPSILRIQQVVRGDSAAYFCASSPDVPNLLGTLHFGNGTRLTVT.